This T cell receptor beta chain was observed in a study of spatial heterogeneity in lung cancer (dated by TCRdb to between 2018 and 2021). For context, the study as a whole: Beta-chain transcripts were consistently detected in greater numbers than alpha-chain transcripts, which likely reflected higher beta-chain transcript abundance. In the raw uncorrected reads, each unique combination of TCR and UMI appeared more than ten times on average. The study quantitatively compared TCR alpha and beta repertoires across multiple tumor regions, matched nontumor lung and blood in non-small cell lung cancer. TCR repertoire features were related to nonsynonymous mutation counts determined by whole-exome sequencing of tumor tissue. At surgery, both alpha and beta chains were TCR-sequenced in some 220 tumor regions, over 61 matched nontumor lung samples and 56 PBMC samples. Points the paper makes about the study in general: Ubiquitous expanded tumor TCRs were detected in blood more often at tumor resection than at routine follow-up. Additional single-cell paired TCR alpha and beta sequencing was considered necessary to confirm, at a functional level, the hypothesis that regional TCRs recognize regional mutations.

V has 4 bases trimmed and J has 7 bases trimmed; junction bases matching no gene number 9. Reading the germline V gene (reference sequence) gives CDR1 SEHNR and CDR2 FQNEAQ. Spanning cysteine to phenylalanine, the CDR3 consists of 15 amino acids. The DNA shown is the 45-base CDR3, in frame from base 1. Concerning this clonotype: Its antigen is still unknown. No per-base quality is available; no much larger clone lies one base away.

Interpreted using the paper, the time point label stands for: sample taken at primary tumor resection. Whole RNA extracted from tumor and nontumor lung tissue, or from cryopreserved PBMC samples, was used for TCR sequencing without cell sorting. The donors were more than 60 patients from the lung TRACERx cohort who had early-stage, untreated non-small cell lung cancer. A patient was chosen for TCR sequencing only when enough RNA was available from at least two tumor regions. Libraries were built with 5' RACE. The data were produced on a NextSeq 500. In the TCR library protocol, a unique molecular identifier was attached to each TCR cDNA molecule so that PCR and sequencing errors could be corrected. The paper's data handling went like this. TCR identification, UMI-based error correction and CDR3 extraction were performed with Decombinator tools. TCRs above a frequency of 2 per 1,000, corresponding to the top 1% of the tumor frequency distribution, were defined as expanded. Rényi diversity was computed with the R vegan package after subsampling each repertoire 100 times to 5,000 TCRs. CDR3 similarity networks were built from amino acid triplet string-kernel similarity, connecting CDR3s with pairwise similarity above 0.82. TCRdb cleaned the public reads at Q25 with fastp, built clones with MiXCR and kept in-frame beta chains. Rows with a matching CDR3 protein are joined into one entry that keeps the most common DNA and genes. TCRdb's processing, not the study's, gives the V and J calls here. For this sample there are approximately 47,000 distinct CDR3 sequences; 6.5% to 8% appear just once. 10% to 15% of the sample is taken by the ten largest.

The receptor was derived from a female donor with early-stage non-small cell lung cancer. This receptor chain uses TRBV7-9 and TRBJ2-1; 8 nucleotides in the junction match TRBD1. This sample comprised PBMCs, obtained at surgery. In nucleotides, the sequence is TGTGCCAGCAGCTCCCCAAGGACAGGGCGTAATGAGCAGTTCTTC. Its protein product is CASSSPRTGRNEQFF.